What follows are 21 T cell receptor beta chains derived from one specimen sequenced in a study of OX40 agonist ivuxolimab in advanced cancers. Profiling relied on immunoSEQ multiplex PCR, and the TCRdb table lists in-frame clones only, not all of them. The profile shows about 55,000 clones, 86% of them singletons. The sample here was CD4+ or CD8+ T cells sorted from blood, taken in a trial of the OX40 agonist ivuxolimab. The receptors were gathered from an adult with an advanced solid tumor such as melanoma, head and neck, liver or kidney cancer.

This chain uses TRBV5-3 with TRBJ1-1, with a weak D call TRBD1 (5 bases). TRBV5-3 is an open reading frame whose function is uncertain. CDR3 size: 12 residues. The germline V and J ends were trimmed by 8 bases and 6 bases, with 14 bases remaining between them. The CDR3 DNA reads TGTGCCAGTCTCCGGGGGATCGCTGAAGCTTTCTTT. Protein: CASLRGIAEAFF.

Written as DNA, the CDR3 is TGCGCCAGCAGCCCCCGGGTATCCTACGAGCAGTACTTC. This gives the protein CASSPRVSYEQYF. The chain is built from TRBV4-1 and TRBJ2-7; D is uncertain. Germline CDR1 is MGHRA and CDR2 is YSYEKL. The CDR3 length is 13 residues. Trimming pared 4 bases from V and 1 base from J, leaving 8 bases between.

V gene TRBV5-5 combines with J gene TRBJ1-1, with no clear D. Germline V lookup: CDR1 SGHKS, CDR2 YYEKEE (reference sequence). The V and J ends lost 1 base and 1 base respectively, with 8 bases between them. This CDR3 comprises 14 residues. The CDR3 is CASSLLGWNTEAFF. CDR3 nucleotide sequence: TGTGCCAGCAGCTTGCTGGGCTGGAACACTGAAGCTTTCTTT. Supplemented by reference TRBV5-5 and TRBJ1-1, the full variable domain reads DAGVTQSPTHLIKTRGQQVTLRCSPISGHKSVSWYQQVLGQGPQFIFQYYEKEERGRGNFPDRFSARQFPNYSSELNVNALLLGDSALYLCASSLLGWNTEAFFGQGTRLTVV.

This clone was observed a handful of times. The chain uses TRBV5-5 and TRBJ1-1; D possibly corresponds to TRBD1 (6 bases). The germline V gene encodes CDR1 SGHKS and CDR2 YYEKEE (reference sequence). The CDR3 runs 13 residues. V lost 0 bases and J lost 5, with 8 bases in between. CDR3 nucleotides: TGTGCCAGCAGCTTGGGAGGGGGTACTGAAGCTTTCTTT. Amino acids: CASSLGGGTEAFF.

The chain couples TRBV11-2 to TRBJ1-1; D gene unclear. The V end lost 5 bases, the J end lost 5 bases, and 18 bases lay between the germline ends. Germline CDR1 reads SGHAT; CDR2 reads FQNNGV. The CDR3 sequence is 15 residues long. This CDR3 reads CASSVTRRPDTEAFF. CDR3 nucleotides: TGTGCCAGCAGCGTGACAAGGCGACCGGATACTGAAGCTTTCTTT.

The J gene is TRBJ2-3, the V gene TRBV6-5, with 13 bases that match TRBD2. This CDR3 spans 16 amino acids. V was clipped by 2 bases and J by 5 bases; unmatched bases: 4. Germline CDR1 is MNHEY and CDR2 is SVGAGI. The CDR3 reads CASSYILAGGLDTQYF. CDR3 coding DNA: TGTGCCAGCAGTTACATACTAGCGGGGGGGCTAGATACGCAGTATTTT.

As DNA, the CDR3 is TGTGCCAGCAGCTTAACTGGAGGCACCGGGGAGCTGTTTTTT. Its translation: CASSLTGGTGELFF. This sequence joins TRBV7-3 and TRBJ2-2; maybe TRBD2 (5 bases). V gave up 0 bases and J gave up 4 bases, with 6 bases separating them. The V gene's germline CDR1 is SGHTA and CDR2 FQGTGA. There are 14 residues in the CDR3.

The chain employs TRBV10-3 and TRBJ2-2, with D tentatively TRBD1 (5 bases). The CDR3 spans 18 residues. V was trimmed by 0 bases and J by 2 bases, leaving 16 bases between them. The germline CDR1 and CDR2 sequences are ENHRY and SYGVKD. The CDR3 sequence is CAISESRYTGANTGELFF. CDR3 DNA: TGTGCCATCAGTGAGTCGAGATATACAGGCGCAAACACCGGGGAGCTGTTTTTT.

The CDR3 nucleotides read TGCAGCGTAGAGACCGGGACAGATCTAGAAGCTTTCTTT. Translation gives CSVETGTDLEAFF. V gene TRBV29-1 combines with J gene TRBJ1-1, with 7 bases fitting TRBD1. Germline lookup yields CDR1 SQVTM and CDR2 ANQGSEA. The CDR3 has 13 amino acids. V lost 6 bases, J lost 8 bases, and 12 bases stayed unmatched.

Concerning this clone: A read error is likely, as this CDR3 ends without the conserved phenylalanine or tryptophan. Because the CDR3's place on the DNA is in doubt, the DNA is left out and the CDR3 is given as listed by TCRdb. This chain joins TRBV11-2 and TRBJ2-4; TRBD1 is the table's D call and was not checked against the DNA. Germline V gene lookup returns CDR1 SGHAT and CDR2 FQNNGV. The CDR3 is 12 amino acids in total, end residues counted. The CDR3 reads CASRARQGPPAP.

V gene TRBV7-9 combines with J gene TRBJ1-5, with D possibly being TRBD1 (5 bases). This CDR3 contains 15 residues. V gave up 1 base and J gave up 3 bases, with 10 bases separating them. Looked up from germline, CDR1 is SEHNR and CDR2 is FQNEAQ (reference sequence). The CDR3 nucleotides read TGTGCCAGCAGCTTAGGAGAGACAGACAATCAGCCCCAGCATTTT. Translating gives CASSLGETDNQPQHF.

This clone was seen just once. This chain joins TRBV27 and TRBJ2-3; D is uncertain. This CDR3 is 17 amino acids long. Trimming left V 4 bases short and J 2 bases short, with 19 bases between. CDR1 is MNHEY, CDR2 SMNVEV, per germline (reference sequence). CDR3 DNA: TGTGCCAGCAGTTCGCCAGGCGAAGGACGGGTCACAGATACGCAGTATTTT. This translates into CASSSPGEGRVTDTQYF.

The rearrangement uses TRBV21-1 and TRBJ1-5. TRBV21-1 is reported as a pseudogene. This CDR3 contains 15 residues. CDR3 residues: CASSHKGLRNQPQHF. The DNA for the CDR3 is TGTGCCAGCAGCCACAAAGGGTTGCGCAATCAGCCCCAGCATTTT.

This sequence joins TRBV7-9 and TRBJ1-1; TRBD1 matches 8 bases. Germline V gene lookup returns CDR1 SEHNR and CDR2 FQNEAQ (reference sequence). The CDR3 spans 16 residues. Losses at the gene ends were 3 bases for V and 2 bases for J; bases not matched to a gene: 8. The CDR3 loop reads CASSLQGALFNTEAFF. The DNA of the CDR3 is TGTGCCAGCAGCTTGCAGGGGGCCCTATTTAACACTGAAGCTTTCTTT.

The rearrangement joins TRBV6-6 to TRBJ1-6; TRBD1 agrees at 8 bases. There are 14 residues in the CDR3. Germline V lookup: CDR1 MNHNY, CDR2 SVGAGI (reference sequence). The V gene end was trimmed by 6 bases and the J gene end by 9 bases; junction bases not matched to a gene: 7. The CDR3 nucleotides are TGTGCCAGCAGCTCGGACAGGGTGCTTTCACCCCTCCACTTT. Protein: CASSSDRVLSPLHF.

Here the CDR3 reads CASSQSRLAGTADTQYF. The DNA of the CDR3 is TGCGCCAGCAGCCAATCTCGGCTAGCGGGGACCGCAGATACGCAGTATTTT. The chain employs TRBV4-1 and TRBJ2-3, with TRBD2 identical over 9 bases. CDR1 MGHRA and CDR2 YSYEKL come from the germline V gene. Unmatched junction bases numbered 10, after V lost 2 bases and J lost 4 bases. The CDR3 is made up of 17 amino acids.

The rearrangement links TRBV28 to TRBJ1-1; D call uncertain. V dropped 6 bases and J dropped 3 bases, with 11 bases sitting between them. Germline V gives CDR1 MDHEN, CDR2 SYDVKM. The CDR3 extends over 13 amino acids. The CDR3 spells CASSRAGDTEAFF. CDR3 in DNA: TGTGCCAGCAGCCGGGCCGGGGACACTGAAGCTTTCTTT.

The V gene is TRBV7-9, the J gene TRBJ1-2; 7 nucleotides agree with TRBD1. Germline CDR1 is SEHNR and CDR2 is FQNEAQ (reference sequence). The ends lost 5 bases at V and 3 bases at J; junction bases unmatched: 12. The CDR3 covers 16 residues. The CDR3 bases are TGTGCCAGCAGCAAGGGGGCGGGGGGCGCCTACTATGGCTACACCTTC. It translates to CASSKGAGGAYYGYTF. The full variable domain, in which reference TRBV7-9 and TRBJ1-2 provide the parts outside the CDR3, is DTGVSQNPRHKITKRGQNVTFRCDPISEHNRLYWYRQTLGQGPEFLTYFQNEAQLEKSRLLSDRFSAERPKGSFSTLEIQRTEQGDSAMYLCASSKGAGGAYYGYTFGSGTRLTVV.

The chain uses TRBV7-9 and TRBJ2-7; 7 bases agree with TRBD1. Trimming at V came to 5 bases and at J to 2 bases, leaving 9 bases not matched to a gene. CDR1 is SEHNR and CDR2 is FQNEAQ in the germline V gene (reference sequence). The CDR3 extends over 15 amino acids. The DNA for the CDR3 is TGTGCCAGCAGCCCAGAGGGACAGATAGCCTACGAGCAGTACTTC. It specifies CASSPEGQIAYEQYF.

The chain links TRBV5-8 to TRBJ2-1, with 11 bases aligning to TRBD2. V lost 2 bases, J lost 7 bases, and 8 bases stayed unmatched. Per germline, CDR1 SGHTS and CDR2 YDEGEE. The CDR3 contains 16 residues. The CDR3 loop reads CASSFSLAGAWNEQFF. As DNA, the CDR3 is TGTGCCAGCAGCTTTTCACTAGCGGGGGCCTGGAATGAGCAGTTCTTC.

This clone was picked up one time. CDR3: CAISESRMGVRLYNEQFF. The CDR3 nucleotides read TGTGCCATCAGTGAGTCTAGAATGGGGGTTAGGCTCTACAATGAGCAGTTCTTC. The chain uses TRBV10-3 and TRBJ2-1; D assignment may be TRBD1 or TRBD2 (5 bases each). Germline CDR1 ENHRY, CDR2 SYGVKD. Trimming removed 0 bases at V and 3 bases at J, with 18 bases between. CDR3 length: 18 amino acids.